These 5 T cell receptor beta chains were all obtained from the same sample, sequenced in a study of cytomegalovirus exposure and HLA in healthy donors. The table came from immunoSEQ multiplex PCR; TCRdb's copy has only in-frame clones and leaves some out. The data hold approximately 270,000 clones, with 65% to 90% observed a single time. Sequencing used PBMCs. Source of these receptors: a young woman in good health and CMV-seronegative.

V and J are TRBV19 and TRBJ1-5; D remains unclear. CDR1 is LNHDA and CDR2 is SQIVND in the germline V gene (reference sequence). The CDR3 is 15 residues long. V was trimmed by 3 bases and J by 0 bases, leaving 9 bases between them. The CDR3 sequence: CASSIWRFSNQPQHF. CDR3 coding DNA: TGTGCCAGTAGTATTTGGCGGTTTAGCAATCAGCCCCAGCATTTT.

This clone was counted once. The rearrangement joins TRBV2 to TRBJ2-1; D not certain. Trimming removed 6 bases from V and 0 bases from J, with 6 bases in between. This CDR3 contains 13 residues. From germline, CDR1 is SNHLY and CDR2 FYNNEI. The chain's CDR3 is CASRNSSYNEQFF. CDR3 DNA: TGTGCCAGCAGAAACAGCTCCTACAATGAGCAGTTCTTC.

The chain couples TRBV4-1 to TRBJ2-3, with 9 bases aligning to TRBD2. CDR3 length: 15 amino acids. From germline, CDR1 is MGHRA and CDR2 YSYEKL. J was trimmed by 10 bases and V by 2 bases; bases with no gene match: 10. The CDR3 protein is CASSQTGTSKKAQYF. The CDR3 bases are TGCGCCAGCAGCCAAACGGGGACTAGCAAAAAGGCGCAGTATTTT.

The chain couples TRBV7-2 to TRBJ2-1; 13 positions agree with TRBD2. The CDR3 totals 17 residues. Germline V lookup: CDR1 SGHTA, CDR2 FQGNSA. Losses at the gene ends were 4 bases for V and 4 bases for J; bases not matched to a gene: 7. CDR3 amino acids: CASSSTRTSGGYNEQFF. The CDR3 region has the DNA TGTGCCAGCAGCTCAACCAGGACTAGCGGGGGATACAATGAGCAGTTCTTC.

This chain uses TRBV6-5 with TRBJ1-5; D remains unclear. CDR1 and CDR2 (germline): MNHEY, SVGAGI. CDR3 length: 13 amino acids. V lost 2 bases to trimming and J lost 7 bases, with 9 bases between them. The CDR3 DNA follows: TGTGCCAGCAGTTACGGCGGGGTCCAGCCCCAGCATTTT. Translated: CASSYGGVQPQHF.